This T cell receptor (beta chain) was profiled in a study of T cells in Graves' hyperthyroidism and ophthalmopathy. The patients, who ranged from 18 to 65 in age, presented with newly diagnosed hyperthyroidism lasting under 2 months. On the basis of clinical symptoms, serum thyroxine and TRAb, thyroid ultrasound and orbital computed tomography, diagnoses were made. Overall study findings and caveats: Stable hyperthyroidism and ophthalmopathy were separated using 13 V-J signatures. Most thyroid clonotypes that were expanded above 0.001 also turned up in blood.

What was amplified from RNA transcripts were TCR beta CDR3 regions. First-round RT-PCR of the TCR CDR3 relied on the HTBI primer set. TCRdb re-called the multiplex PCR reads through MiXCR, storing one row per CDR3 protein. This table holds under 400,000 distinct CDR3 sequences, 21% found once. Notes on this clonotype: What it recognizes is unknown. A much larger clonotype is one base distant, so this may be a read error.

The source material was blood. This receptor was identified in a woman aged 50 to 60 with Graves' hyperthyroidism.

CDR3 in DNA: TGTGCCAGCAACTCTAGCGGGGGGGAAAATGAGCAGTTCTTC. As protein: CASNSSGGENEQFF. V gene TRBV11-1 combines with J gene TRBJ2-1, with TRBD2 identical over 12 bases. With 7 bases clipped from V and 7 bases from J, the junction kept 5 bases outside the gene matches. The CDR3 extends over 14 amino acids. Germline assignment: CDR1 SGHAT and CDR2 FQDESV (reference sequence).